This T cell receptor beta chain comes out of a study of post-analysis software for immune sequencing data. Overall study: Relapsing-remitting, secondary progressive and progressive-relapsing forms made up the multiple sclerosis disease courses. Overall study findings and caveats: Five or six TRBV segments, TRBV5-6, TRBV5-1 and TRBV20-1 among them, were found more frequent in patients than controls. Strong same-batch co-clustering of samples appeared with F measure clustering.

This CDR3 contains 13 residues. The germline gives CDR1 MNHNY, CDR2 SVGAGI (reference sequence). V gave up 5 bases and J gave up 7 bases, with 14 bases separating them. Unique molecular identifiers were present in the TCR beta cDNA libraries. TCRdb recomputed calls from the PCR reads with MiXCR, one row per CDR3 protein. The sample has just over 250,000 distinct CDR3 sequences, 36% seen once. Ten or more counts support this clonotype. The antigen remains undetermined. The specimen sequenced was blood. The genes are TRBV6-6 and TRBJ1-2; D possibly corresponds to TRBD1 (5 bases). The clonotype was recovered from a girl between 5 and 17 years old with multiple sclerosis. CDR3 region: CASSPQGGTGYTF. The CDR3 coding sequence is TGTGCCAGCAGTCCCCAGGGAGGGACTGGCTACACCTTC.